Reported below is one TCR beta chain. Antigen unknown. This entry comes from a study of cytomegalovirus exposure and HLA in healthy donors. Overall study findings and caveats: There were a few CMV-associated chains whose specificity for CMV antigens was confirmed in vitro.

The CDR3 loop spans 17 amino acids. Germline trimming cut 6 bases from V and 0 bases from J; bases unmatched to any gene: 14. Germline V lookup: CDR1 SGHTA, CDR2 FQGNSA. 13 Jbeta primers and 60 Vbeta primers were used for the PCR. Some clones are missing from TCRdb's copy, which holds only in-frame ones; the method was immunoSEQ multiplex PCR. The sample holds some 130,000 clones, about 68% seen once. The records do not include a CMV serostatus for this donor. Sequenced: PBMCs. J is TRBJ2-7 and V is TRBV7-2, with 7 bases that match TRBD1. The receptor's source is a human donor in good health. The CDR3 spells CASRRYNLQGYSYEQYF. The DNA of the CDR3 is TGTGCCAGCAGGCGATACAACTTACAGGGGTACTCCTACGAGCAGTACTTC.